Below, 29 T cell receptor beta chains from the same sample are listed, as sequenced in a study of CD8 T cells in Susac syndrome. When the RNA was reverse transcribed, random hexamers were used with an input of about 0.5 to 1 ug. TCRdb recomputed calls from the immunoSEQ multiplex PCR reads with MiXCR, one row per CDR3 protein. The table shows 130,000 or so distinct CDR3 sequences, with roughly 94% occurring only once. The specimen sequenced was CD8+ T cells from PBMCs. These receptors were taken from a human donor with Susac syndrome.

The CDR3 DNA reads TGCAGTGCTAGAGTTCCTAGCGGGGACGAGCAGTACTTC. This translates into CSARVPSGDEQYF. The V gene is TRBV20-1, the J gene TRBJ2-7, with 9 positions matching TRBD2. This CDR3 is built from 13 residues. With 1 base clipped from V and 5 bases from J, the junction kept 3 bases outside the gene matches. The germline CDR1 and CDR2 sequences are DFQATT and SNEGSKA (reference sequence).

This chain connects TRBV2 to TRBJ1-5; D is perhaps TRBD1 (6 bases). Looked up from germline, CDR1 is SNHLY and CDR2 is FYNNEI. The CDR3 is 14 amino acids. The V end was cut by 7 bases, the J end by 6 bases, with 16 bases between. CDR3 DNA sequence: TGTGCCAGCACTTCCCACAGGGTGGGTCAGCCCCAGCATTTT. It encodes CASTSHRVGQPQHF.

This chain uses TRBV25-1 with TRBJ2-7, with a weak D call TRBD2 (5 bases). V was shortened by 1 base and J by 5 bases, with 12 bases between the two germline ends. From germline, CDR1 is MGHDK and CDR2 SYGVNS. CDR3 length equals 14 residues. The DNA for the CDR3 is TGTGCCAGCAGTGAATTGGTAGCCGGGAACGAGCAGTACTTC. This sequence encodes CASSELVAGNEQYF.

The V call is TRBV18, the J call TRBJ2-7, with a weak D call TRBD1 (6 bases). V lost 3 bases to trimming and J lost 1 base, with 10 bases between them. Germline values: CDR1 KGHSH, CDR2 LQKENI. The CDR3 is 14 amino acids. The CDR3 protein is CASSPTGQSYEQYF. DNA for the CDR3: TGTGCCAGCTCACCTACAGGACAGTCCTACGAGCAGTACTTC.

Written as DNA, the CDR3 is TGTGCCAGCAGCGCCCGCAGGGACTCTGGGGCCAACGTCCTGACTTTC. This encodes CASSARRDSGANVLTF. The chain uses TRBV7-9 and TRBJ2-6, with a weak D call TRBD1 (5 bases). The V end lost 5 bases, the J end lost 0 bases, and 11 bases lay between the germline ends. CDR1 SEHNR and CDR2 FQNEAQ come from the germline V gene (reference sequence). This CDR3 has 16 residues.

In the case of this clonotype: Germline is not matched at one junction end, which may reflect a read error. The chain employs TRBV4-1 and TRBJ2-1; D remains ambiguous. The CDR3 has 12 amino acids. The germline V gene encodes CDR1 MGHRA and CDR2 YSYEKL. In DNA form, the CDR3 reads TGCGCCAGCAGCCAAGGGGGTTCCTTGCCGCTCTTC. Its translation: CASSQGGSLPLF.

This rearrangement joins TRBV7-9 to TRBJ2-5, with 7 nucleotides matching TRBD1. Germline V gene lookup returns CDR1 SEHNR and CDR2 FQNEAQ (reference sequence). Trimming at V came to 1 base and at J to 1 base, leaving 6 bases not matched to a gene. The CDR3 loop spans 16 amino acids. This chain's CDR3 is CASSLGPTGTQETQYF. The CDR3 DNA reads as TGTGCCAGCAGCTTAGGCCCGACAGGGACCCAAGAGACCCAGTACTTC.

The chain combines TRBV29-1 with TRBJ1-2; possible D gene TRBD1, 5 bases. Germline V gene sequence: CDR1 SQVTM, CDR2 ANQGSEA. This CDR3 comprises 12 residues. V was pared by 8 bases and J by 4 bases, with 14 bases between. CDR3 in DNA: TGCAGCCCTTCCAGGGAGGTCTATGGCTACACCTTC. It encodes CSPSREVYGYTF.

The chain joins TRBV4-1 to TRBJ2-5, with D possibly being TRBD2 (7 bases). The CDR3 has 16 residues. From germline, CDR1 is MGHRA and CDR2 YSYEKL. V was clipped by 3 bases and J by 4 bases, with 18 bases between them. CDR3 coding DNA: TGCGCCAGCAGCCAGGGTGGGGGGGCCTCCCCAGAGACCCAGTACTTC. Translation gives CASSQGGGASPETQYF.

CDR3 sequence reads: CASSQTSTGKNTGELFF. Written as DNA, the CDR3 is TGCGCCAGCAGCCAAACCTCGACAGGGAAGAACACCGGGGAGCTGTTTTTT. The chain combines TRBV4-1 with TRBJ2-2; TRBD1 aligns across 7 bases. In germline, CDR1 is MGHRA, CDR2 YSYEKL. V was pared by 2 bases and J by 1 base, with 7 bases of the junction left unmatched. The CDR3 is made up of 17 amino acids.

V usage is TRBV19 and J usage is TRBJ1-5; 7 nucleotides align to TRBD1. Germline trimming cut 6 bases from V and 3 bases from J; bases unmatched to any gene: 5. The CDR3 runs to 14 residues. From germline, CDR1 is LNHDA and CDR2 SQIVND (reference sequence). The CDR3 nucleotides read TGTGCCAGTAGACAGGGGTTATTCAATCAGCCCCAGCATTTT. Translated: CASRQGLFNQPQHF.

The chain joins TRBV13 to TRBJ1-1, with D hard to call. Trimming shortened V by 2 bases and J by 3 bases, and 16 bases separated the two germline ends. This CDR3 is built from 16 residues. Germline CDR1 and CDR2: PRHDT and FYEKMQ (reference sequence). The CDR3 coding sequence is TGTGCCAGCAGCTTACCGGACTTTGGGGTGGACACTGAAGCTTTCTTT. It is translated as CASSLPDFGVDTEAFF.

V and J are TRBV20-1 and TRBJ2-7; D tentatively fits TRBD1 or TRBD2 (5 bases each). This CDR3 is built from 14 residues. The V and J ends lost 6 bases and 1 base respectively, with 16 bases between them. Germline V gene sequence: CDR1 DFQATT, CDR2 SNEGSKA (reference sequence). CDR3 protein: CSAPRNGASYEQYF. In DNA form, the CDR3 reads TGCAGTGCCCCACGAAACGGGGCATCCTACGAGCAGTACTTC.

The chain carries TRBV19 and TRBJ1-5; 7 bases are shared with TRBD1. The CDR3 totals 14 residues. Trimming cost V 9 bases and J 1 base; bases outside gene matches: 6. Per the germline V gene, CDR1 is LNHDA and CDR2 is SQIVND (reference sequence). CDR3 amino acids: CASGTVLSNQPQHF. CDR3 coding DNA: TGTGCCAGCGGGACAGTCCTGAGCAATCAGCCCCAGCATTTT.

The chain couples TRBV29-1 to TRBJ1-2, with D perhaps matching TRBD1 (5 bases). Germline assignment: CDR1 SQVTM and CDR2 ANQGSEA. V lost 3 bases, J lost 2 bases, and 7 bases lay in between. The CDR3 has 12 amino acids. CDR3 in amino acids: CSVDDRNYGYTF. The CDR3, as DNA: TGCAGCGTTGACGACAGAAACTATGGCTACACCTTC.

The rearrangement links TRBV9 to TRBJ2-5; TRBD1 aligns across 8 bases. Germline V gene sequence: CDR1 SGDLS, CDR2 YYNGEE. This CDR3 contains 16 residues. The V segment lost 3 bases and the J segment 2 bases; nucleotides outside the gene matches: 9. The CDR3 DNA reads TGTGCCAGCAGCGCGGGACAGGCGCTAAGACAAGAGACCCAGTACTTC. Its translation is CASSAGQALRQETQYF.

CDR3 coding DNA: TGTGCCAGCGGTGACAGTCCTGTCTATGGCTACACCTTC. Protein sequence: CASGDSPVYGYTF. The chain has TRBV9 and TRBJ1-2, with a tentative D call TRBD1 (5 bases). The CDR3 has 13 residues. Germline values: CDR1 SGDLS, CDR2 YYNGEE. V was shortened by 7 bases and J by 4 bases, with 14 bases between the two germline ends.

This chain links TRBV15 with TRBJ2-7; 7 nucleotides agree with TRBD2. CDR1 LNHNV and CDR2 YYDKDF come from the germline V gene (reference sequence). Trimming took 3 bases from V and 3 from J; bases not matched to a gene: 5. This CDR3 is 14 amino acids long. The chain's CDR3 is CATSSPGGNYEQYF. The CDR3 DNA sequence: TGTGCCACCAGCAGCCCCGGGGGGAACTACGAGCAGTACTTC.

The chain joins TRBV3-1 to TRBJ2-5, with D possibly being TRBD1 (6 bases). Germline CDR1 LGHDT, CDR2 YNNKEL (reference sequence). The CDR3 length is 15 residues. Deletions cut 4 bases from V and 1 base from J, with 13 bases between. CDR3 nucleotide sequence: TGTGCCAGCAGCCTAGTGGGGGCGGGCCAAGAGACCCAGTACTTC. Its protein product is CASSLVGAGQETQYF.

V is TRBV29-1 and J is TRBJ2-7, with 8 bases that match TRBD1. Germline CDR1 and CDR2: SQVTM and ANQGSEA. The CDR3 loop spans 13 amino acids. Unmatched junction bases numbered 9, after V lost 2 bases and J lost 9 bases. The CDR3 here is CSVELGQGISQYF. CDR3 sequence (DNA): TGCAGCGTTGAACTAGGACAGGGTATTTCGCAGTACTTC.

The chain uses TRBV5-1 and TRBJ2-3; 9 bases match TRBD2. The CDR3 loop spans 14 amino acids. With 3 bases clipped from V and 4 bases from J, the junction kept 3 bases outside the gene matches. Germline V gene data show CDR1 as SGHRS and CDR2 as YFSETQ. The CDR3 nucleotides are TGCGCCAGCAGCTCCAGACTAGCGGCAGATACGCAGTATTTT. This sequence encodes CASSSRLAADTQYF. Filled out from reference TRBV5-1 and TRBJ2-3, the complete variable domain reads KAGVTQTPRYLIKTRGQQVTLSCSPISGHRSVSWYQQTPGQGLQFLFEYFSETQRNKGNFPGRFSGRQFSNSRSEMNVSTLELGDSALYLCASSSRLAADTQYFGPGTRLTVL.

J is TRBJ2-5 and V is TRBV9; no clear D gene. The V end lost 6 bases, the J end lost 5 bases, and 11 bases lay between the germline ends. CDR1 and CDR2 from the germline V gene are SGDLS and YYNGEE. The CDR3 contains 12 residues. The CDR3 bases are TGTGCCAGCAACAAACCCGGGGAGACCCAGTACTTC. It yields the protein CASNKPGETQYF.

The chain uses TRBV14 and TRBJ2-2, with a weak D call TRBD1 (6 bases). Per the germline V gene, CDR1 is SGHDN and CDR2 is FVKESK. CDR3 length equals 16 residues. V lost 6 bases, J lost 0 bases, and 14 bases lay in between. CDR3 in DNA: TGTGCCAGCAGATCAGACAGGCAGGCGAACACCGGGGAGCTGTTTTTT. This codes for CASRSDRQANTGELFF.

Only a few counts were recorded for this clonotype. The rearrangement links TRBV5-6 to TRBJ2-3; D is unclear. The germline V and J ends were trimmed by 0 bases and 0 bases, with 8 bases remaining between them. The germline V gene has CDR1 SGHDT and CDR2 YYEEEE. The CDR3 spans 15 residues. The CDR3 nucleotides read TGTGCCAGCAGCTTGGCGCTGACAAGCACAGATACGCAGTATTTT. As protein: CASSLALTSTDTQYF.

The chain employs TRBV7-2 and TRBJ2-7, with 7 bases lining up with TRBD1. V lost 1 base to trimming and J lost 0 bases; unmatched junction nucleotides: 6. There are 16 residues in the CDR3. CDR1 is SGHTA, CDR2 FQGNSA, per germline. The CDR3 bases are TGTGCCAGCAGCTTAGGGACAGGTGGGACCTCCTACGAGCAGTACTTC. Protein product: CASSLGTGGTSYEQYF.

The rearrangement joins TRBV29-1 to TRBJ1-1; D unclear. The germline V gene encodes CDR1 SQVTM and CDR2 ANQGSEA. V dropped 6 bases and J dropped 1 base, with 12 bases sitting between them. The CDR3 sequence is 13 residues long. The CDR3 protein is CSVTSHWNTEAFF. CDR3 sequence (DNA): TGCAGCGTGACCTCTCACTGGAACACTGAAGCTTTCTTT.

This clonotype showed up just a few times. DNA for the CDR3: TGTGCCAGCAGCCAAGGTGACTACGAGCAGTACTTC. Its protein product is CASSQGDYEQYF. This rearrangement joins TRBV3-1 to TRBJ2-7; D gene unclear. The germline V gene encodes CDR1 LGHDT and CDR2 YNNKEL (reference sequence). This CDR3 comprises 12 residues. The V end was cut by 1 base, the J end by 3 bases, with 4 bases between.

The gene calls are TRBV10-1 and TRBJ1-6; 11 bases are shared with TRBD1. The V segment lost 6 bases and the J segment 14 bases; nucleotides outside the gene matches: 6. The CDR3 is made up of 13 amino acids. Germline V CDR1 and CDR2: WNHNN, SYGVQD (reference sequence). The CDR3 sequence: CASSPGQGASLHF. CDR3 DNA: TGCGCCAGCAGCCCTGGACAGGGGGCATCCCTCCACTTT.

In this sample, this clonotype turned up once. The V and J genes are TRBV15 and TRBJ2-3; tentatively, D is TRBD2 (6 bases). The germline gives CDR1 LNHNV, CDR2 YYDKDF (reference sequence). The CDR3 length is 13 residues. V lost 8 bases to trimming and J lost 9 bases, with 18 bases between them. CDR3 amino acids: CATEHAGEETQYF. CDR3 bases: TGTGCCACCGAGCATGCTGGGGAGGAAACGCAGTATTTT.